This passage covers 32 T cell receptor beta chains from one sample sequenced in a study of early T cells in non-severe SARS-CoV-2 infection. TCRdb fed the 5' RACE reads into MiXCR, producing one record per CDR3 protein. The sample has around 82,000 distinct CDR3 sequences; under 15% are singletons. Sequencing was performed on whole blood. The receptors come from an adult who was a healthcare worker with PCR-confirmed SARS-CoV-2 infection or an uninfected control (not recorded which).

The chain has TRBV7-6 and TRBJ2-3; a possible D gene is TRBD2 (7 bases). The germline CDR1 and CDR2 sequences are SGHVS and FNYEAQ. The germline V and J ends were trimmed by 3 bases and 4 bases, with 11 bases remaining between them. The CDR3 sequence is 14 residues long. CDR3 residues: CASSLGGAADTQYF. CDR3 coding DNA: TGTGCCAGCAGCTTGGGGGGGGCCGCAGATACGCAGTATTTT.

This chain joins TRBV20-1 and TRBJ2-7; no reliable D call. Germline V gene data show CDR1 as DFQATT and CDR2 as SNEGSKA (reference sequence). V lost 1 base and J 2 bases, leaving 9 bases between the germline ends. The CDR3 is 13 residues long. CDR3 region: CSARGAATYEQYV. The DNA for the CDR3 is TGCAGTGCTAGAGGGGCGGCTACCTACGAGCAGTACGTC.

The chain carries TRBV11-3 and TRBJ2-1, with D perhaps TRBD1 or TRBD2 (7 bases each). This CDR3 contains 13 residues. Germline CDR1 SGHNT, CDR2 YENEEA. Deletions cut 5 bases from V and 8 bases from J, with 13 bases between. The CDR3, as DNA: TGTGCCAGCAGCCAGACAGGGAGGGATGAGCAGTTCTTC. Its translation is CASSQTGRDEQFF.

The chain couples TRBV19 to TRBJ2-1; 9 bases map to TRBD1. Germline V gene data show CDR1 as LNHDA and CDR2 as SQIVND (reference sequence). V was pared by 5 bases and J by 6 bases, with 8 bases of the junction left unmatched. CDR3 length equals 15 residues. The CDR3 sequence: CASSDRDRVGNEQFF. The CDR3 DNA reads as TGTGCCAGTAGTGACCGGGACAGGGTTGGCAATGAGCAGTTCTTC.

This clonotype was found many times. The chain recombines TRBV11-2 with TRBJ2-5, with D perhaps matching TRBD1 or TRBD2 (6 bases each). Germline V gives CDR1 SGHAT, CDR2 FQNNGV. CDR3 length: 14 amino acids. With 1 base removed from V and 4 bases from J, the gap between germline ends came to 10 bases. The DNA of the CDR3 is TGTGCCAGCAGCTTAGCCAGGGGAGGAGAGACCCAGTACTTC. This sequence encodes CASSLARGGETQYF.

This clonotype was counted ten times or more. This sequence joins TRBV19 and TRBJ2-3; D gene unclear. The CDR3 sequence is 15 residues long. Per germline, CDR1 LNHDA and CDR2 SQIVND (reference sequence). Trimming took off 3 bases at V and 0 bases at J, with 10 bases between the two ends. The CDR3 protein is CASSIFRQSTDTQYF. In DNA form, the CDR3 reads TGTGCCAGTAGTATCTTTCGTCAAAGCACAGATACGCAGTATTTT.

The chain has TRBV2 and TRBJ1-2; D call uncertain. Germline CDR1 reads SNHLY; CDR2 reads FYNNEI. The V end lost 3 bases, the J end lost 2 bases, and 10 bases lay between the germline ends. The CDR3 totals 14 residues. In nucleotides, the CDR3 is TGTGCCAGCAGTGAGGGCCGCTTCAACTATGGCTACACCTTC. Its protein product is CASSEGRFNYGYTF.

The chain joins TRBV3-1 to TRBJ1-2; D may be TRBD1 (6 bases). The CDR3 has 15 residues. Trimming removed 1 base at V and 4 bases at J, with 13 bases between. Germline assignment: CDR1 LGHDT and CDR2 YNNKEL (reference sequence). CDR3 DNA: TGTGCCAGCAGCCAAGCTGTTGGGGGCGGCTATGGCTACACCTTC. This translates into CASSQAVGGGYGYTF.

The chain recombines TRBV27 with TRBJ2-1; TRBD2 matches 13 bases. This CDR3 contains 16 residues. J was trimmed by 10 bases and V by 3 bases; bases with no gene match: 9. CDR1 is MNHEY, CDR2 SMNVEV, per germline (reference sequence). CDR3: CASSLGTSGDDLEQFF. The CDR3 coding sequence is TGTGCCAGCAGTTTGGGGACTAGCGGGGACGATCTAGAGCAGTTCTTC.

The chain recombines TRBV12-3 or TRBV12-4 with TRBJ1-5; 8 bases map to TRBD1. The V gene end was trimmed by 5 bases and the J gene end by 6 bases; junction bases not matched to a gene: 6. There are 14 residues in the CDR3. The CDR3 sequence: CASSPQGASQPQHF. The DNA of the CDR3 is TGTGCCAGCAGTCCGCAGGGGGCTAGTCAGCCCCAGCATTTT.

This chain links TRBV2 with TRBJ2-7; TRBD2 aligns across 8 bases. Germline trimming cut 3 bases from V and 0 bases from J; bases unmatched to any gene: 7. There are 16 residues in the CDR3. CDR1 and CDR2 from the germline V gene are SNHLY and FYNNEI. CDR3 residues: CASSDGAGESSYEQYV. The CDR3 coding sequence is TGTGCCAGCAGTGACGGAGCGGGGGAAAGCTCCTACGAGCAGTACGTC.

This clonotype was seen many times. This chain connects TRBV12-3 or TRBV12-4 to TRBJ2-7; 9 nucleotides align to TRBD2. The V segment lost 4 bases and the J segment 5 bases; nucleotides outside the gene matches: 15. The CDR3 spans 17 residues. CDR3 sequence: CASSSTPPGTSTHEQYV. The CDR3 DNA reads TGTGCCAGCAGTTCCACTCCCCCCGGGACTAGCACCCACGAGCAGTACGTC.

This clonotype appeared many times. The chain links TRBV7-9 to TRBJ1-2; possibly TRBD1 for D (5 bases). The CDR3 is 13 residues long. Germline values: CDR1 SEHNR, CDR2 FQNEAQ (reference sequence). The ends were cut back, 2 bases at V and 2 bases at J, with 6 bases in the middle. The CDR3 spells CASSLRQNYGYTF. The CDR3 DNA follows: TGTGCCAGCAGCTTAAGACAGAACTATGGCTACACCTTC.

V and J are TRBV10-3 and TRBJ1-1; D perhaps matches TRBD1 (6 bases). Germline loops: CDR1 ENHRY, CDR2 SYGVKD. V was trimmed by 6 bases and J by 0 bases, leaving 11 bases between them. This CDR3 is 14 amino acids long. CDR3 nucleotides: TGTGCCATCAGCGAGCGACAGGTGAACACTGAAGCTTTCTTT. This translates into CAISERQVNTEAFF.

This clonotype showed up just a few times. The rearrangement joins TRBV5-1 to TRBJ2-7; TRBD1 is a possible D gene (6 bases). Germline V gene sequence: CDR1 SGHRS, CDR2 YFSETQ. The CDR3 consists of 14 residues. V lost 6 bases and J lost 0, with 13 bases in between. CDR3 in DNA: TGCGCCAGCACCCGGGACACGGGCTCCTACGAGCAGTACGTC. This sequence encodes CASTRDTGSYEQYV.

In this sample, this clonotype turned up a few times. This chain links TRBV4-1 with TRBJ2-3, with 9 bases lining up with TRBD1. Germline-derived CDR1 and CDR2 are MGHRA and YSYEKL. The CDR3 has 16 residues. J gave up 7 bases and V 2 bases, and 10 bases lay outside the gene matches. The CDR3 sequence: CASSQMGQGVGYTQYF. CDR3 nucleotide sequence: TGCGCCAGCAGCCAAATGGGACAGGGTGTAGGCTATACGCAGTATTTT.

This clonotype turned up a few times. The chain is built from TRBV12-5 and TRBJ1-1; tentatively, D is TRBD1 (6 bases). Germline values: CDR1 LGHNT, CDR2 FRNRAP. Trimming shortened V by 1 base and J by 10 bases, and 10 bases separated the two germline ends. The CDR3 has 12 residues. The CDR3 reads CASGLEDSVAFF. The CDR3 DNA reads as TGTGCTAGTGGTTTGGAGGACAGTGTAGCTTTCTTT. The whole variable domain, remainder taken from reference TRBV12-5 and TRBJ1-1, is DARVTQTPRHKVTEMGQEVTMRCQPILGHNTVFWYRQTMMQGLELLAYFRNRAPLDDSGMPKDRFSAEMPDATLATLKIQPSEPRDSAVYFCASGLEDSVAFFGQGTRLTVV.

This clonotype was found many times. V usage is TRBV28 and J usage is TRBJ2-7; 8 bases map to TRBD2. CDR3 length equals 13 residues. The germline gives CDR1 MDHEN, CDR2 SYDVKM. V trimming: 7 bases; J trimming: 3 bases; junction bases outside the gene matches: 5. The CDR3 sequence is CASTTGGVYEQYV. The CDR3 DNA sequence: TGTGCCAGCACTACCGGGGGGGTCTACGAGCAGTACGTC.

This clonotype was found many times. The gene calls are TRBV12-3 or TRBV12-4 and TRBJ2-1; no clear D. With 5 bases removed from V and 7 bases from J, the gap between germline ends came to 9 bases. The CDR3 extends over 12 amino acids. CDR3 in amino acids: CASSPTDNEQFF. As DNA, the CDR3 is TGTGCCAGCAGTCCAACCGATAATGAGCAGTTCTTC.

The gene calls are TRBV11-2 and TRBJ1-1, with TRBD1 identical over 7 bases. CDR3 length: 14 amino acids. The V segment lost 0 bases and the J segment 6 bases; nucleotides outside the gene matches: 4. Germline values: CDR1 SGHAT, CDR2 FQNNGV. CDR3 region: CASSLEGQFAEAFF. DNA for the CDR3: TGTGCCAGCAGCTTAGAGGGACAGTTCGCTGAAGCTTTCTTT. Using reference TRBV11-2 and TRBJ1-1 for the parts outside the CDR3, the full variable domain is EAGVAQSPRYKIIEKRQSVAFWCNPISGHATLYWYQQILGQGPKLLIQFQNNGVVDDSQLPKDRFSAERLKGVDSTLKIQPAKLEDSAVYLCASSLEGQFAEAFFGQGTRLTVV.

This clonotype was seen repeatedly, ten times or more. The chain recombines TRBV6-6 with TRBJ2-3; maybe TRBD2 (6 bases). The CDR3 covers 16 residues. From germline, CDR1 is MNHNY and CDR2 SVGAGI (reference sequence). V gave up 2 bases and J gave up 1 base, with 13 bases separating them. The CDR3 reads CASSYERVVGTDTQYF. The CDR3 nucleotides read TGTGCCAGCAGTTACGAGCGGGTTGTGGGCACAGATACGCAGTATTTT.

This clonotype occurred many times. The chain joins TRBV5-1 to TRBJ1-5, with D possibly matching TRBD1 (6 bases). The V end lost 2 bases, the J end lost 4 bases, and 22 bases lay between the germline ends. Looked up from germline, CDR1 is SGHRS and CDR2 is YFSETQ. This CDR3 is built from 18 residues. The CDR3 loop reads CASSLKRTAPLKNQPQHF. The CDR3 bases are TGCGCCAGCAGCTTAAAGAGGACAGCACCTCTTAAAAATCAGCCCCAGCATTTT.

This clonotype appeared a few times. The V call is TRBV10-3, the J call TRBJ1-4; perhaps TRBD1 as D (5 bases). Looked up from germline, CDR1 is ENHRY and CDR2 is SYGVKD. Trimming removed 6 bases from V and 4 bases from J, with 9 bases in between. The length of the CDR3 is 13 residues. Here the CDR3 DNA reads TGTGCCATCAGAGGGACGGATAATGAAAAACTGTTTTTT. This sequence encodes CAIRGTDNEKLFF.

V is TRBV20-1 and J is TRBJ1-2; TRBD1 matches at 8 bases. CDR3 length: 15 residues. Trimming removed 3 bases from V and 8 bases from J; junction bases left unmatched: 14. Germline loops: CDR1 DFQATT, CDR2 SNEGSKA (reference sequence). The CDR3 region has the DNA TGCAGTGCTAGCAAGACAGGGGCGAATTCGGAAGGCTACACCTTC. It yields the protein CSASKTGANSEGYTF.

This sequence joins TRBV3-2 and TRBJ2-5; the table's D call, TRBD1, was not checked against the DNA. TRBV3-2 is reported as a pseudogene. The CDR3 contains 15 residues. CDR3 DNA sequence: TGTGCCAGCAGCCGCGGACTGTCCCTCGGGGAGACCCAGTACTTC. This codes for CASSRGLSLGETQYF.

This clonotype was seen a few times. The genes are TRBV4-1 and TRBJ2-4; D is tentatively TRBD1 or TRBD2 (7 bases each). The germline V gene encodes CDR1 MGHRA and CDR2 YSYEKL. The CDR3 is made up of 17 amino acids. Trimming removed 4 bases from V and 3 bases from J, with 19 bases in between. For the CDR3, the DNA is TGCGCCAGCAGCCCCCGGAGCCAGGGGGAGGGCAAAAACATTCAGTACTTC. Protein sequence: CASSPRSQGEGKNIQYF.

The gene calls are TRBV20-1 and TRBJ1-5, with D maybe TRBD1 (6 bases). This CDR3 has 14 residues. Per the germline V gene, CDR1 is DFQATT and CDR2 is SNEGSKA (reference sequence). Trimming cost V 6 bases and J 4 bases, with 16 bases left between them. The CDR3 is CSAPPPGANQPQHF. CDR3 bases: TGCAGTGCCCCACCCCCAGGGGCAAATCAGCCCCAGCATTTT.

This clonotype occurred many times. In nucleotides, the CDR3 is TGTGCCAGCAGCTGGGGGAGGGAGGGGGCCAATCAAGAGACCCAGTACTTC. Its translation is CASSWGREGANQETQYF. The chain recombines TRBV7-8 with TRBJ2-5; D may be TRBD1 or TRBD2 (7 bases each). The CDR3 sequence is 17 residues long. CDR1 SGHVS and CDR2 FQNEAQ come from the germline V gene. V gave up 4 bases and J gave up 2 bases, with 20 bases separating them.

This clonotype has ten or more counts. The V and J genes are TRBV28 and TRBJ1-5; possibly TRBD1 for D (6 bases). CDR1 and CDR2 (germline): MDHEN, SYDVKM. The CDR3 is 13 amino acids. V was trimmed by 3 bases and J by 7 bases, leaving 10 bases between them. The CDR3 DNA is TGTGCCAGCAGTTTTGGGGGCAGCCAGCCCCAGCATTTT. Protein: CASSFGGSQPQHF.

This clonotype has a handful of counts. The chain is built from TRBV24-1 and TRBJ2-5; D uncertain. CDR1 is KGHDR, CDR2 SFDVKD, per germline. This CDR3 region has 14 residues. V was shortened by 4 bases and J by 9 bases, with 17 bases between the two germline ends. CDR3 sequence (DNA): TGTGCCACCAGTGACAAGACTGGACCTGGGGCCCAGTACTTC. The encoded protein is CATSDKTGPGAQYF.

Turning to this clonotype: Mismatch with germline at one junction end may stem from a read error. The chain is built from TRBV10-3 and TRBJ2-5; weak D call: TRBD1 (6 bases). Germline CDR1 ENHRY, CDR2 SYGVKD. This CDR3 is 14 amino acids long. The CDR3 DNA is TGTGTCATCAGCAGGGGACCTCTAAGCGAGACCCAGTACTTC. This sequence encodes CVISRGPLSETQYF.

This clonotype was found many times. This CDR3 is CAIRQGDNSPLHF. In nucleotides, the CDR3 is TGTGCCATCAGACAGGGTGACAATTCACCCCTCCACTTT. The J gene is TRBJ1-6, the V gene TRBV10-3, with TRBD1 as a possible D gene (6 bases). V was cut by 6 bases and J by 7 bases, with 10 bases left in between. There are 13 residues in the CDR3. Germline CDR1 ENHRY, CDR2 SYGVKD.